This TCR beta chain derives from a study of cytomegalovirus exposure and HLA in healthy donors. Study-level results: Listed as cytomegalovirus-associated were 150 or so TCR beta chains. Later analysis identified 16,951 TCR beta sequences associated with HLA alleles, using a false discovery rate threshold of 0.05.

A note on this clone: The antigen remains undetermined.

PCR primers comprised 60 Vbeta and 13 Jbeta primers. Repertoires were generated with immunoSEQ multiplex PCR, while TCRdb's copy carries only in-frame clones and drops some. In the table there are under 70,000 clones, about two thirds of which are singletons. Germline V gene lookup returns CDR1 LGHNA and CDR2 YNFKEQ. The CDR3 loop spans 17 amino acids. The V end lost 0 bases, the J end lost 5 bases, and 16 bases lay between the germline ends. The V and J genes are TRBV4-2 and TRBJ1-4, with D possibly being TRBD1 (6 bases). The TCR sequence derives from a woman in her thirties in good health and CMV-seronegative. Sequencing used PBMCs. The DNA of the CDR3 is TGTGCCAGCAGCCAAGATCTCACAGGGTACTTGAATGAAAAACTGTTTTTT. This translates into CASSQDLTGYLNEKLFF.